These 16 T cell receptor beta chains came from one sample sequenced in a study of shared T cell receptors in the human thymus (dated by TCRdb to the early 2020s). The library was generated by the immunoSEQ multiplex PCR assay. TCRdb provides this immuneACCESS table in a form limited to in-frame rearrangements. Some clones are lacking; in checked studies, under half of them reflect an unresolved V gene, and why the rest are absent is not known. In this sample the table shows about 730,000 clones, 70% to 90% of which occur a single time. The ten largest clones represent around 0.0094% of the sample. The sample also formed part of further work on human thymus T cells.

The source material was thymocytes. These TCRs come from a girl under three years old with a congenital heart defect. Donor details come from another sample of the same person, matched by shared clones.

Only one count was recorded for this clone. The rearrangement links TRBV6-5 to TRBJ2-7; D gene ambiguous. The CDR3 covers 14 residues. Germline assignment: CDR1 MNHEY and CDR2 SVGAGI. Trimming cost V 6 bases and J 0 bases, with 12 bases left between them. The CDR3 sequence: CASRARIPSYEQYF. The CDR3 DNA follows: TGTGCCAGCAGGGCCAGGATTCCCTCCTACGAGCAGTACTTC.

V and J are TRBV11-2 and TRBJ1-1; TRBD1 agrees at 8 bases. Losses at the gene ends were 0 bases for V and 6 bases for J; bases not matched to a gene: 9. The germline V gene encodes CDR1 SGHAT and CDR2 FQNNGV. There are 16 residues in the CDR3. CDR3 region: CASSLEEGQVCSEAFF. In DNA form, the CDR3 reads TGTGCCAGCAGCTTAGAGGAGGGACAGGTTTGTTCTGAAGCTTTCTTT. The whole variable domain, filled in from reference TRBV11-2 and TRBJ1-1, reads EAGVAQSPRYKIIEKRQSVAFWCNPISGHATLYWYQQILGQGPKLLIQFQNNGVVDDSQLPKDRFSAERLKGVDSTLKIQPAKLEDSAVYLCASSLEEGQVCSEAFFGQGTRLTVV.

The rearrangement links TRBV27 to TRBJ2-1; the match to TRBD1 covers 9 bases. Germline-derived CDR1 and CDR2 are MNHEY and SMNVEV (reference sequence). CDR3 size: 15 residues. The junction had 4 bases not matched to a gene; V was cut back by 0 bases and J by 7 bases. The CDR3 region is CASSLSGTGLNEQFF. The CDR3 region has the DNA TGTGCCAGCAGTTTATCTGGGACAGGGTTAAATGAGCAGTTCTTC.

V usage is TRBV4-2 and J usage is TRBJ2-4, with a tentative D call TRBD2 (6 bases). CDR1 and CDR2 from the germline V gene are LGHNA and YNFKEQ. The CDR3 contains 19 residues. V was pared by 4 bases and J by 6 bases, with 28 bases between. The CDR3 sequence is CASSPVTHERVKLGNIQYF. The DNA of the CDR3 is TGTGCCAGCAGCCCAGTGACACACGAGCGGGTGAAACTGGGAAACATTCAGTACTTC.

This sequence joins TRBV6-1 and TRBJ1-2; TRBD1 matches 9 bases. Germline assignment: CDR1 MNHNS and CDR2 SASEGT. The CDR3 loop spans 13 amino acids. The V segment lost 3 bases and the J segment 10 bases; nucleotides outside the gene matches: 6. CDR3 bases: TGTGCCAGCAGTGAGATGGGACAGGGTGACTACACCTTC. Translation gives CASSEMGQGDYTF.

The chain has TRBV7-2 and TRBJ2-3, with 11 bases aligning to TRBD2. The V and J ends lost 5 bases and 3 bases, in that order; junction bases with no gene match: 10. Germline V gene lookup returns CDR1 SGHTA and CDR2 FQGNSA. This CDR3 has 17 residues. The CDR3 loop is CASSPGTSGGRTDTQYF. The CDR3 region has the DNA TGTGCCAGCAGCCCTGGGACTAGCGGTGGTCGGACAGATACGCAGTATTTT.

This sequence joins TRBV11-2 and TRBJ2-7, with TRBD1 matching 8 bases. Trimming took 5 bases from V and 3 from J; bases not matched to a gene: 9. CDR3 length: 15 amino acids. Germline CDR1 is SGHAT and CDR2 is FQNNGV. In DNA, the CDR3 is TGTGCCAGCAGCCACCTCGGGACAGGACTCTACGAGCAGTACTTC. Its protein product is CASSHLGTGLYEQYF.

The J gene is TRBJ1-1, the V gene TRBV5-1, with D unclear. V lost 1 base and J lost 2, with 6 bases in between. This CDR3 has 13 residues. Looked up from germline, CDR1 is SGHRS and CDR2 is YFSETQ. CDR3 loop: CASSLIGNTEAFF. DNA of the CDR3: TGCGCCAGCAGCTTGATCGGTAACACTGAAGCTTTCTTT.

In this sample, this clone turned up once. The chain couples TRBV7-9 to TRBJ1-2; 7 bases map to TRBD1. The CDR3 sequence is 16 residues long. Trimming removed 3 bases from V and 3 bases from J; junction bases left unmatched: 10. Germline lookup yields CDR1 SEHNR and CDR2 FQNEAQ (reference sequence). The DNA of the CDR3 is TGTGCCAGCAGCTTTTCTGCAAAGACAGGGTACTATGGCTACACCTTC. As protein: CASSFSAKTGYYGYTF.

The J gene is TRBJ1-2, the V gene TRBV7-8, with TRBD1 identical over 8 bases. The CDR3 sequence is 22 residues long. Per germline, CDR1 SGHVS and CDR2 FQNEAQ. With 1 base clipped from V and 2 bases from J, the junction kept 24 bases outside the gene matches. DNA of the CDR3: TGTGCCAGCAGCTTAGGATTTGGGACAGGAATAGTCCTCAAACCCGAGAACTATGGCTACACCTTC. Translation: CASSLGFGTGIVLKPENYGYTF.

The chain recombines TRBV9 with TRBJ2-5, with 9 bases that match TRBD1. The V and J ends lost 0 bases and 3 bases, in that order; junction bases with no gene match: 3. Germline V gene data show CDR1 as SGDLS and CDR2 as YYNGEE. The CDR3 consists of 15 residues. This CDR3 is CASSVGDRVKETQYF. Written as DNA, the CDR3 is TGTGCCAGCAGCGTAGGGGACAGGGTTAAAGAGACCCAGTACTTC. Drawing the rest from reference TRBV9 and TRBJ2-5, the complete variable domain is DSGVTQTPKHLITATGQRVTLRCSPRSGDLSVYWYQQSLDQGLQFLIQYYNGEERAKGNILERFSAQQFPDLHSELNLSSLELGDSALYFCASSVGDRVKETQYFGPGTRLLVL.

This clone was seen a few times. V and J are TRBV27 and TRBJ2-3, with D perhaps TRBD2 (5 bases). Germline CDR1 reads MNHEY; CDR2 reads SMNVEV (reference sequence). Trimming pared 6 bases from V and 1 base from J, leaving 8 bases between. The CDR3 extends over 13 amino acids. The CDR3 nucleotides are TGTGCCAGCAGGAAAGCGGGCACAGATACGCAGTATTTT. Translating gives CASRKAGTDTQYF.

The rearrangement joins TRBV11-2 to TRBJ1-2, with D possibly being TRBD1 (6 bases). Germline loops: CDR1 SGHAT, CDR2 FQNNGV. Deletions cut 5 bases from V and 1 base from J, with 11 bases between. The CDR3 has 14 amino acids. CDR3 in DNA: TGTGCCAGCAGCGGACGGACAGTTAACTATGGCTACACCTTC. Protein product: CASSGRTVNYGYTF.

The chain recombines TRBV28 with TRBJ1-3; TRBD1 matches at 7 bases. After removal of 3 bases from V and 4 bases from J, the junction contained 15 bases not matched to a gene. The CDR3 has 18 residues. Germline V CDR1 and CDR2: MDHEN, SYDVKM. Here the CDR3 reads CASSFPSGQNPGGNTIYF. CDR3 nucleotides: TGTGCCAGCAGTTTTCCCTCGGGACAGAACCCGGGAGGAAACACCATATATTTT.

The rearrangement uses TRBV4-1 and TRBJ1-1; D is undetermined. The CDR3 is made up of 17 amino acids. The V and J ends lost 1 base and 3 bases respectively, with 18 bases between them. In germline, CDR1 is MGHRA, CDR2 YSYEKL. The CDR3 loop is CASSQVGGRVGYTEAFF. DNA of the CDR3: TGCGCCAGCAGCCAAGTCGGAGGAAGGGTGGGGTACACTGAAGCTTTCTTT.

This chain connects TRBV19 to TRBJ2-1; 13 bases map to TRBD2. CDR1 is LNHDA and CDR2 is SQIVND in the germline V gene (reference sequence). The CDR3 contains 21 residues. Trimming took 2 bases from V and 6 from J; bases not matched to a gene: 19. This CDR3 reads CASSIPPRTSGGSALCNEQFF. Written as DNA, the CDR3 is TGTGCCAGTAGTATACCACCTAGGACTAGCGGGGGTTCGGCTTTGTGCAATGAGCAGTTCTTC. Complete variable domain (other parts from reference TRBV19 and TRBJ2-1): DGGITQSPKYLFRKEGQNVTLSCEQNLNHDAMYWYRQDPGQGLRLIYYSQIVNDFQKGDIAEGYSVSREKKESFPLTVTSAQKNPTAFYLCASSIPPRTSGGSALCNEQFFGPGTRLTVL.